The clone carrying this TCR beta chain was seen more than once but under ten times. Its specificity is unknown. One entry per CDR3 protein, called by TCRdb with MiXCR from the 5' RACE reads. The sample has some 68,000 distinct CDR3 sequences, over 15% seen once. The data are from a study of T-cell memory formation after mild COVID-19. Germline CDR1 is KGHSH and CDR2 is LQKENI. This CDR3 spans 16 amino acids. V was shortened by 3 bases and J by 4 bases, with 15 bases between the two germline ends. Whole-study findings and limits: A second wave of clones peaked on day 37, and their SARS-CoV-2 specificity went unconfirmed. Mainly CM and EM harbored the contracting CD4+ clones; mainly EMRA harbored the CD8+ ones.

This receptor was taken from an adult woman who had mild COVID-19 (a few samples of this study predate the infection). Cell type and time point are not known. Sequences were obtained from PBMCs or a T cell subset sorted from them (not recorded which). The rearrangement joins TRBV18 to TRBJ2-2; tentatively, D is TRBD1 (6 bases). The CDR3 bases are TGTGCCAGCTCACCCTTCGGACAGTCTCCCACCGGGGAGCTGTTTTTT. Its translation is CASSPFGQSPTGELFF. Based on the CDR3 plus reference TRBV18 and TRBJ2-2, the full variable domain is NAGVMQNPRHLVRRRGQEARLRCSPMKGHSHVYWYRQLPEEGLKFMVYLQKENIIDESGMPKERFSAEFPKEGPSILRIQQVVRGDSAAYFCASSPFGQSPTGELFFGEGSRLTVL.